These 20 T cell receptor beta chains were all obtained from the same sample, sequenced in a study of OX40 agonist ivuxolimab in advanced cancers. The assay was immunoSEQ multiplex PCR, and TCRdb's table has in-frame clones only and misses some. The data show around 87,000 clones, 85% to 95% seen once. This specimen was CD4+ or CD8+ T cells sorted from blood, taken in a trial of the OX40 agonist ivuxolimab. Source of these receptors: an adult with an advanced solid tumor such as melanoma, head and neck, liver or kidney cancer.

DNA for the CDR3: TGTGCCAGCAGCTTAGGGGGCGGGAGACTAAGCTACGAGCAGTACTTC. This encodes CASSLGGGRLSYEQYF. The V and J genes are TRBV7-6 and TRBJ2-7, with 7 bases matching TRBD2. This CDR3 has 16 amino acids. V shed 1 base, J shed 3 bases, and the junction held 9 bases outside the gene matches. Germline CDR1 reads SGHVS; CDR2 reads FNYEAQ.

The V call is TRBV7-2, the J call TRBJ2-1; D unclear. Germline CDR1 SGHTA, CDR2 FQGNSA. The germline V and J ends were trimmed by 1 base and 3 bases, with 4 bases remaining between them. The CDR3 covers 13 residues. The CDR3 spells CASSLVLYNEQFF. For the CDR3, the DNA is TGTGCCAGCAGCTTAGTGCTCTACAATGAGCAGTTCTTC.

This clone was recorded only once. V gene TRBV6-1 combines with J gene TRBJ2-2; 7 positions agree with TRBD2. J was trimmed by 3 bases and V by 1 base; bases with no gene match: 5. This CDR3 comprises 16 residues. The V gene's germline CDR1 is MNHNS and CDR2 SASEGT. CDR3 protein: CASSEGLAVHTGELFF. In DNA, the CDR3 is TGTGCCAGCAGTGAAGGCCTAGCGGTACACACCGGGGAGCTGTTTTTT.

V usage is TRBV20-1 and J usage is TRBJ2-7; unclear D gene. The CDR3 loop spans 11 amino acids. From germline, CDR1 is DFQATT and CDR2 SNEGSKA (reference sequence). V shed 3 bases and J shed 7 bases, with 10 bases lying between them. In DNA, the CDR3 is TGCAGTGCTAGCTCGGCCCTAGAGCAGTACTTC. Translation gives CSASSALEQYF.

This clone was seen only once. V gene TRBV6-5 combines with J gene TRBJ2-7; D gene ambiguous. The V gene lost 6 bases and the J gene lost 0 bases, with 9 bases spanning the gap. The CDR3 length is 13 residues. Germline-derived CDR1 and CDR2 are MNHEY and SVGAGI. This CDR3 is CASRPDSSYEQYF. The CDR3 coding sequence is TGTGCCAGCAGGCCCGATAGCTCCTACGAGCAGTACTTC.

The V call is TRBV14, the J call TRBJ1-4; D may be TRBD1 (6 bases). Trimming took 2 bases from V and 5 from J, leaving 15 bases between them. Germline V lookup: CDR1 SGHDN, CDR2 FVKESK. CDR3 length: 16 residues. CDR3 DNA: TGTGCCAGCAGCCAAAGGATGACAGGACCGAATGAAAAACTGTTTTTT. Its protein is CASSQRMTGPNEKLFF.

The chain employs TRBV10-1 and TRBJ1-2; a possible D gene is TRBD1 (6 bases). Germline V gene lookup returns CDR1 WNHNN and CDR2 SYGVQD (reference sequence). The germline V and J ends were trimmed by 0 bases and 4 bases, with 15 bases remaining between them. The CDR3 spans 16 residues. The CDR3, as DNA: TGCGCCAGCAGTGAGTCTGGGGGCGAGTCCAGCTATGGCTACACCTTC. Translating gives CASSESGGESSYGYTF.

The genes are TRBV10-3 and TRBJ2-5; no reliable D call. The DNA end is more similar to TRBJ2-7, so the J call may be wrong. CDR1 ENHRY and CDR2 SYGVKD come from the germline V gene. The CDR3 totals 12 residues. The CDR3 is CALGGDTYEQYF. The CDR3 nucleotides are TGTGCCCTGGGCGGAGATACCTACGAGCAGTACTTC.

The chain joins TRBV7-8 to TRBJ2-7; TRBD1 matches 7 bases. The germline gives CDR1 SGHVS, CDR2 FQNEAQ. The CDR3 extends over 14 amino acids. V gave up 5 bases and J gave up 2 bases; unmatched junction bases: 6. CDR3 protein: CASSHPGTAYEQYF. For the CDR3, the DNA is TGTGCCAGCAGCCATCCCGGGACAGCCTACGAGCAGTACTTC.

The J gene is TRBJ1-1, the V gene TRBV6-5; D remains ambiguous. Trimming removed 3 bases from V and 7 bases from J, with 6 bases in between. CDR1 is MNHEY and CDR2 is SVGAGI in the germline V gene. This CDR3 contains 11 residues. The CDR3 DNA follows: TGTGCCAGCAGTTATGGCGGTGAAGCTTTCTTT. As protein: CASSYGGEAFF.

Here the CDR3 reads CASSLATGDEQFF. The CDR3 bases are TGTGCCAGCAGCTTAGCTACTGGGGATGAGCAGTTCTTC. V is TRBV13 and J is TRBJ2-1; D is uncertain. The germline V gene has CDR1 PRHDT and CDR2 FYEKMQ (reference sequence). The germline V and J ends were trimmed by 1 base and 8 bases, with 9 bases remaining between them. This CDR3 has 13 amino acids.

The chain employs TRBV5-4 and TRBJ2-3, with D unresolved. The CDR3 runs 15 residues. Between the trimmed V and J ends, which lost 0 bases and 2 bases, there was a span of 10 bases. Germline V gives CDR1 SGHNT, CDR2 YYREEE (reference sequence). As DNA, the CDR3 is TGTGCCAGCAGCTTGGCGGAGCTCCTCACAGATACGCAGTATTTT. Its protein product is CASSLAELLTDTQYF.

In its sample, this clone was seen once. The V call is TRBV5-4, the J call TRBJ2-1; 7 bases are a match to TRBD1. Per germline, CDR1 SGHNT and CDR2 YYREEE (reference sequence). With V trimmed by 4 bases and J by 2 bases, 9 bases remained unmatched. The CDR3 spans 16 residues. The CDR3 region has the DNA TGTGCCAGCAGCCCCACAGGGGTAGGGCCCTACAATGAGCAGTTCTTC. Translated, it gives CASSPTGVGPYNEQFF.

V and J are TRBV5-4 and TRBJ2-1; possibly TRBD1 or TRBD2 for D (5 bases each). The CDR3 consists of 18 residues. The V and J ends lost 0 bases and 1 base respectively, with 17 bases between them. Germline V gene lookup returns CDR1 SGHNT and CDR2 YYREEE (reference sequence). The CDR3 spells CASSLEGVWRPSYNEQFF. The CDR3 region has the DNA TGTGCCAGCAGCTTGGAAGGGGTGTGGAGGCCATCCTACAATGAGCAGTTCTTC.

The genes are TRBV27 and TRBJ1-6; D perhaps matches TRBD1 (6 bases). CDR1 MNHEY and CDR2 SMNVEV come from the germline V gene (reference sequence). V dropped 0 bases and J dropped 4 bases, with 10 bases sitting between them. This CDR3 has 16 amino acids. The CDR3 DNA follows: TGTGCCAGCAGTTTATCGGGGGCAGAATATAATTCACCCCTCCACTTT. Translating gives CASSLSGAEYNSPLHF.

This clone has just one count. The chain uses TRBV30 and TRBJ1-3; no firm D call. The length of the CDR3 is 15 residues. V was pared by 0 bases and J by 0 bases, with 9 bases between. Germline assignment: CDR1 GTSNPN and CDR2 SVGIG (reference sequence). This CDR3 reads CAWSVFTSSGNTIYF. CDR3 DNA sequence: TGTGCCTGGAGTGTTTTTACCAGCTCTGGAAACACCATATATTTT.

This clone was observed a single time. This sample includes further DNA sequences coding for the same CDR3. This rearrangement joins TRBV27 to TRBJ1-5, with a possible D match to TRBD1 (6 bases). Per germline, CDR1 MNHEY and CDR2 SMNVEV (reference sequence). V lost 3 bases to trimming and J lost 0 bases, with 9 bases between them. This CDR3 has 15 amino acids. The CDR3 sequence: CASSFRGGSNQPQHF. Written as DNA, the CDR3 is TGTGCCAGCAGTTTCAGGGGAGGTAGCAATCAGCCCCAGCATTTT.

The genes are TRBV2 and TRBJ1-4, with 7 bases aligning to TRBD1. Germline values: CDR1 SNHLY, CDR2 FYNNEI. The CDR3 is made up of 14 amino acids. V gave up 7 bases and J gave up 3 bases; unmatched junction bases: 5. The CDR3 spells CASTETGPNEKLFF. In DNA form, the CDR3 reads TGTGCCAGCACTGAGACAGGGCCTAATGAAAAACTGTTTTTT.

This CDR3 is CASSSGTSGNEQYF. The DNA of the CDR3 is TGTGCCAGCAGTTCCGGGACTAGCGGGAACGAGCAGTACTTC. The chain has TRBV27 and TRBJ2-7, with 13 bases identical to TRBD2. Germline trimming cut 4 bases from V and 5 bases from J; bases unmatched to any gene: 2. The CDR3 loop spans 14 amino acids. Germline loops: CDR1 MNHEY, CDR2 SMNVEV (reference sequence).

This clone came up once. The chain recombines TRBV7-9 with TRBJ2-5, with a tentative D call TRBD2 (6 bases). The CDR3 length is 13 residues. Germline CDR1 SEHNR, CDR2 FQNEAQ (reference sequence). Trimming left V 5 bases short and J 3 bases short, with 10 bases between. CDR3 region: CASSPRGKETQYF. The CDR3 nucleotides read TGTGCCAGCAGCCCCCGGGGGAAAGAGACCCAGTACTTC.